The table lists the clone carrying this T cell receptor (beta chain) with a few counts. These data belong to a study of blood T cell repertoires in COVID-19. Study overall: COVID-19 samples collected from the United States, Italy and Spain covered acute and convalescent phases.

Assay: immunoSEQ multiplex PCR; the TCRdb copy retains only in-frame clones and omits some. The data show roughly 120,000 clones, 70% to 90% seen once. Sequences were obtained from peripheral blood. The clonotype comes from a man aged 35-49 years with acute or convalescent COVID-19.

The CDR3, as DNA: TGTGCCAGCAGCCAAGGAACAGGGGGCCTGGTATATGGCTACACCTTC. Its protein is CASSQGTGGLVYGYTF. The chain is built from TRBV3-1 (or the pseudogene TRBV3-2) and TRBJ1-2, with TRBD1 matching 9 bases. The CDR3 spans 16 residues. The V and J ends lost 1 base and 5 bases, in that order; junction bases with no gene match: 8. Germline CDR1 is LGHDT and CDR2 is YNNKEL (reference sequence).